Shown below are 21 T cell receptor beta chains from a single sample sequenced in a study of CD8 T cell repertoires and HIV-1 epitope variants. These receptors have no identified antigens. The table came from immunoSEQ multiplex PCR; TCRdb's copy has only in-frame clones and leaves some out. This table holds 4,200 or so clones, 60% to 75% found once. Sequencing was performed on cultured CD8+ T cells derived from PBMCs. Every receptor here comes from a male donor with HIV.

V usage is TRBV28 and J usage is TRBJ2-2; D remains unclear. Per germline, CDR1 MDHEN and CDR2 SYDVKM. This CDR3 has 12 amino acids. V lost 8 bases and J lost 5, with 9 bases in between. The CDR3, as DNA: TGTGCCAGCCGGTGGGGTACCGGGGAGCTGTTTTTT. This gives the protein CASRWGTGELFF.

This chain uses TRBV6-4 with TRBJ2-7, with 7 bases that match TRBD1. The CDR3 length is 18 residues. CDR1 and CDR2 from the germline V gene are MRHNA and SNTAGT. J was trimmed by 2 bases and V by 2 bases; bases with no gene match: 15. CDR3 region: CASSDPCPRGRITYEQYF. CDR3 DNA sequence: TGTGCCAGCAGTGACCCGTGTCCTAGGGGGCGAATCACCTACGAGCAGTACTTC.

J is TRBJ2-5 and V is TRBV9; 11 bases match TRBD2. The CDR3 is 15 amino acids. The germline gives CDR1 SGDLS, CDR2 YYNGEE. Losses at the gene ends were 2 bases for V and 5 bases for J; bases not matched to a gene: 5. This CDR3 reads CASSVSGGAGETQYF. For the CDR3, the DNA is TGTGCCAGCAGCGTTAGCGGGGGGGCCGGGGAGACCCAGTACTTC.

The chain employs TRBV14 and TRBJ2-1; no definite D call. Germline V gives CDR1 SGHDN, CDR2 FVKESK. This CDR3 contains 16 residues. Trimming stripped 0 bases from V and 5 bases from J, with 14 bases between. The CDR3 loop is CASSQDHYNTHNEQFF. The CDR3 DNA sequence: TGTGCCAGCAGCCAAGACCACTACAATACGCACAATGAGCAGTTCTTC.

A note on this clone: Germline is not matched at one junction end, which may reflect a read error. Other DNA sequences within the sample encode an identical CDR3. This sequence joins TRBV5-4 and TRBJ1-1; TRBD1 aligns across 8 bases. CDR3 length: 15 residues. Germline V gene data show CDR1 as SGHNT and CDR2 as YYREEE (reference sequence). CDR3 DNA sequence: TGTGCTAGCAGCTCCGGACAGGGCCAGAACACTGAAGCTTTCTTT. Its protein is CASSSGQGQNTEAFF.

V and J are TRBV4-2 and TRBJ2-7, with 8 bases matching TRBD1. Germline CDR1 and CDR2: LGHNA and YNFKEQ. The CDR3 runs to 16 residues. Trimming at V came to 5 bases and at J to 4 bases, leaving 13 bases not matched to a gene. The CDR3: CASSWQSTRGLYEQYF. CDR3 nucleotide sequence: TGTGCCAGCAGCTGGCAGTCGACCAGGGGGCTATACGAGCAGTACTTC.

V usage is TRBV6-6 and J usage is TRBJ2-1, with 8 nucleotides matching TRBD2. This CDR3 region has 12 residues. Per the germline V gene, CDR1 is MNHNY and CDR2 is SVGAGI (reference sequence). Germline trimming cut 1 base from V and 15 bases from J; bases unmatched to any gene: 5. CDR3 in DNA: TGTGCCAGCAGTTACTTAGCGGGACCTACGTTCTTC. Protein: CASSYLAGPTFF.

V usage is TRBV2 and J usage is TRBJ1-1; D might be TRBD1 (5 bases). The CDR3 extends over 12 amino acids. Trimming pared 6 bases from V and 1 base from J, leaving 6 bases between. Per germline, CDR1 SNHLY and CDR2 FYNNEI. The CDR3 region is CASSQGNTEAFF. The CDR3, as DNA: TGTGCCAGCAGCCAGGGGAACACTGAAGCTTTCTTT.

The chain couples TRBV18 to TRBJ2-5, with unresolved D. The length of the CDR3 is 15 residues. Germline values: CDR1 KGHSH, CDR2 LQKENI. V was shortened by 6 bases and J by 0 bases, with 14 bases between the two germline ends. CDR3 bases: TGTGCCAGCTCCCCCACCAATGGGTACCAAGAGACCCAGTACTTC. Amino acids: CASSPTNGYQETQYF.

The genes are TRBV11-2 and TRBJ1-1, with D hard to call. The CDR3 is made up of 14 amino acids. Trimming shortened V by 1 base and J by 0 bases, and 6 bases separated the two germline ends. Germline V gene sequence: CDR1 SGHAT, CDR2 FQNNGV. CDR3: CASSLGNMNTEAFF. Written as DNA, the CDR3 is TGTGCCAGCAGCTTAGGGAATATGAACACTGAAGCTTTCTTT.

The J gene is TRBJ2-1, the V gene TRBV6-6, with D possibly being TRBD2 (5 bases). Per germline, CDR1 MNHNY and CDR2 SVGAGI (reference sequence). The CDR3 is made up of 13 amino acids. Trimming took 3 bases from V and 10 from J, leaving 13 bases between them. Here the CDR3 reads CASSYDRGSEQFF. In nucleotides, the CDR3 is TGTGCCAGCAGTTATGACCGGGGAAGCGAGCAGTTCTTC.

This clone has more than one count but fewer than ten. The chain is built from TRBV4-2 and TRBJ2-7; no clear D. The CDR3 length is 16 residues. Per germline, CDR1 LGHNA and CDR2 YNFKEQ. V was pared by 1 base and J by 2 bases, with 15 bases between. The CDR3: CASSQGDMGSPYEQYF. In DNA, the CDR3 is TGTGCCAGCAGCCAAGGGGATATGGGGTCTCCCTACGAGCAGTACTTC.

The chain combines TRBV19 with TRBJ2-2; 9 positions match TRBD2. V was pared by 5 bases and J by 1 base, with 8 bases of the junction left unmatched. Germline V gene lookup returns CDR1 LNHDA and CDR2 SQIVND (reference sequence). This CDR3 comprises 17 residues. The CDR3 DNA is TGTGCCAGTAGTGGGACTAGCTTAAGCAAGAACACCGGGGAGCTGTTTTTT. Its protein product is CASSGTSLSKNTGELFF.

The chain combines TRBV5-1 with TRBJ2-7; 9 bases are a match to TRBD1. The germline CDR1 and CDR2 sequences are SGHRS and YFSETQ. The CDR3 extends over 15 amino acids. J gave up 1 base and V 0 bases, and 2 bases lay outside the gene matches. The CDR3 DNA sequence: TGCGCCAGCAGCTTGGAGGGGACAGGGTCCTACGAGCAGTACTTC. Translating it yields CASSLEGTGSYEQYF.

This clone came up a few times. This chain's CDR3 is CASSRTVYEQYF. The CDR3 DNA follows: TGTGCCAGCAGTCGGACAGTATACGAGCAGTACTTC. J is TRBJ2-7 and V is TRBV28, with a weak D call TRBD1 (6 bases). This CDR3 is built from 12 residues. Germline V lookup: CDR1 MDHEN, CDR2 SYDVKM. Trimming pared 5 bases from V and 4 bases from J, leaving 9 bases between.

CDR3 amino acids: CASSPAGVGTEAFF. CDR3 coding DNA: TGTGCCAGCAGCCCCGCGGGGGTTGGCACTGAAGCTTTCTTT. The V and J genes are TRBV7-2 and TRBJ1-1; TRBD1 is a possible D gene (5 bases). The germline V gene has CDR1 SGHTA and CDR2 FQGNSA. CDR3 size: 14 residues. The V end lost 5 bases, the J end lost 4 bases, and 14 bases lay between the germline ends.

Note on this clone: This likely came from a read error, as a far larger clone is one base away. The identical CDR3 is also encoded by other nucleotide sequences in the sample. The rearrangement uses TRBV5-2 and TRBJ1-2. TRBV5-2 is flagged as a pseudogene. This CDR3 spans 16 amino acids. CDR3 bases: TGTGCCAGCAGCCAAGATCCCCCAGACTTGGACTATGGCTACACCTTC. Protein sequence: CASSQDPPDLDYGYTF.

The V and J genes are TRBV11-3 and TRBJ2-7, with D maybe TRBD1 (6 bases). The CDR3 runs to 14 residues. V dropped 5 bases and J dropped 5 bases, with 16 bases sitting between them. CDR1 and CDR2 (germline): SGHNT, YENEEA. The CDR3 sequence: CASSPTTGGHEQYF. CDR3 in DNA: TGTGCCAGCAGCCCTACGACAGGCGGCCACGAGCAGTACTTC.

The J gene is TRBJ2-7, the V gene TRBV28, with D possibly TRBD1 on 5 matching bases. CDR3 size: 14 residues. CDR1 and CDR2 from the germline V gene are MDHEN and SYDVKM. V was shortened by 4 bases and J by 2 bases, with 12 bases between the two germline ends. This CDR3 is CASSWIDSPYEQYF. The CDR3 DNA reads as TGTGCCAGCAGTTGGATAGACAGTCCCTACGAGCAGTACTTC.

CDR3 nucleotide sequence: TGTGCCAGCAGTCCGCCTGGGGGTGAAAAACTGTTTTTT. This codes for CASSPPGGEKLFF. V and J are TRBV28 and TRBJ1-4, with D perhaps matching TRBD1 (5 bases). V was clipped by 5 bases and J by 7 bases, with 11 bases between them. The CDR3 loop spans 13 amino acids. CDR1 and CDR2 from the germline V gene are MDHEN and SYDVKM.

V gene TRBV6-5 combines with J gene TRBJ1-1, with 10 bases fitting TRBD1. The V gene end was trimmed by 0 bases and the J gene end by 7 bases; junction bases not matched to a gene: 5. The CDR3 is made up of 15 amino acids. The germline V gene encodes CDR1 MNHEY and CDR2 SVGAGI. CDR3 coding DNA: TGTGCCAGCAGTTACTCTGGACAGGGGGTCGGTGAAGCTTTCTTT. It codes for CASSYSGQGVGEAFF.